These 5 T cell receptor beta chains came from one sample sequenced in a study of blood T cell repertoires in COVID-19 (dated by TCRdb to about 2020). The library relied on the immunoSEQ multiplex PCR assay. In its TCRdb copy, this immuneACCESS table keeps in-frame sequences only and misses some clones. Where compared with another copy, unresolved V genes explain less than half of these, and the others have no known cause. The sample table records roughly 360,000 clones; about four fifths of these occur just once. The ten top clones hold approximately 5% of the sample. The sequenced sample was PBMCs or T cells enriched from blood (not recorded which). All receptors come from a woman between 50 and 59 years old who had recovered from COVID-19.

The chain couples TRBV5-1 to TRBJ1-1, with 7 bases identical to TRBD1. The CDR3 length is 12 residues. Germline V lookup: CDR1 SGHRS, CDR2 YFSETQ. Trimming took 0 bases from V and 10 from J; bases not matched to a gene: 3. Here the CDR3 reads CASSLGQGGAFF. DNA of the CDR3: TGCGCCAGCAGCTTGGGGCAGGGGGGAGCTTTCTTT.

This sequence joins TRBV21-1 and TRBJ1-6; no check of the table's D call, TRBD1, against the DNA was made. TRBV21-1 is flagged as a pseudogene. CDR3 length: 15 amino acids. In nucleotides, the CDR3 is TGTGCCAGCAGCAAAGCGCGGCAGGGCTGTTCACCCCTCCACTTT. The encoded protein is CASSKARQGCSPLHF.

The V call is TRBV27, the J call TRBJ1-3; possibly TRBD1 for D (5 bases). Trimming took off 5 bases at V and 3 bases at J, with 14 bases between the two ends. This CDR3 region has 15 residues. CDR1 and CDR2 from the germline V gene are MNHEY and SMNVEV (reference sequence). The CDR3 is CASSPLDKIGNTIYF. The DNA of the CDR3 is TGTGCCAGCAGTCCCCTGGACAAAATTGGAAACACCATATATTTT.

CDR3 DNA: TGTGCCAGCAGTTTTTTCCCCACTAGCGGAAGACACTACGAGCAGTACTTC. It yields the protein CASSFFPTSGRHYEQYF. V and J are TRBV28 and TRBJ2-7; the match to TRBD2 covers 8 bases. Germline CDR1 and CDR2: MDHEN and SYDVKM. The CDR3 consists of 17 residues. V dropped 3 bases and J dropped 3; count of bases not matched to a gene: 13.

This chain joins TRBV19 and TRBJ1-1; 9 nucleotides agree with TRBD1. Germline CDR1 is LNHDA and CDR2 is SQIVND (reference sequence). The CDR3 runs to 14 residues. Losses at the gene ends were 9 bases for V and 6 bases for J; bases not matched to a gene: 11. DNA for the CDR3: TGTGCCAGCTCGGAGGGGACAGGGCAGGCTGAAGCTTTCTTT. Protein: CASSEGTGQAEAFF.